The 21 T cell receptor beta chains in this list originate from one sample, sequenced in a study of shared clonotypes between healthy human individuals. Clones were sequenced by immunoSEQ multiplex PCR, and TCRdb holds only the in-frame ones, with some missing. The table records about 700,000 clones, about 91% of them present only once. Only CD45RO-negative cells positively selected for CCR7 counted as naive CD8 cells, so terminally differentiated effector memory CD45RA+ cells were excluded. The sequenced sample consisted of naive CD8+ T cells sorted from blood. Receptor source: a man aged 25-40 years in good health.

The chain uses TRBV11-3 and TRBJ2-2, with D perhaps TRBD1 (6 bases). The CDR3 has 18 residues. The germline gives CDR1 SGHNT, CDR2 YENEEA. V was trimmed by 5 bases and J by 0 bases, leaving 19 bases between them. CDR3 sequence (DNA): TGTGCCAGCAGCCCCTTCCCAGGACAGTTCGCGAACACCGGGGAGCTGTTTTTT. Amino acid sequence: CASSPFPGQFANTGELFF.

This clone was recorded once. The chain is built from TRBV7-2 and TRBJ2-3; 7 positions match TRBD2. With 5 bases clipped from V and 3 bases from J, the junction kept 8 bases outside the gene matches. CDR3 length: 15 residues. CDR1 is SGHTA, CDR2 FQGNSA, per germline. CDR3 sequence (DNA): TGTGCCAGCAGCGTGCGGGAGTCGGGGACAGATACGCAGTATTTT. Protein sequence: CASSVRESGTDTQYF.

The gene calls are TRBV5-1 and TRBJ1-2; 7 nucleotides agree with TRBD1. The CDR3 sequence is 20 residues long. The germline CDR1 and CDR2 sequences are SGHRS and YFSETQ. After removal of 3 bases from V and 6 bases from J, the junction contained 26 bases not matched to a gene. DNA of the CDR3: TGCGCCAGCAGCTGGGCGGGGCCCATGGAGGCTTCCAGGGGGAGAAATGGCTACACCTTC. Residues: CASSWAGPMEASRGRNGYTF.

The chain employs TRBV4-1 and TRBJ2-2; weak D call: TRBD1 (5 bases). The CDR3 is 16 residues long. Per the germline V gene, CDR1 is MGHRA and CDR2 is YSYEKL. Between the trimmed V and J ends, which lost 6 bases and 4 bases, there was a span of 18 bases. The CDR3 here is CASSSSLQEFTGELFF. As DNA, the CDR3 is TGCGCCAGCAGTTCCTCGTTACAGGAATTCACCGGGGAGCTGTTTTTT.

The V gene is TRBV27, the J gene TRBJ2-7; 9 bases are a match to TRBD2. CDR3 length: 15 residues. J lost 1 base, V lost 6 bases, and 7 bases had no gene match. The V gene's germline CDR1 is MNHEY and CDR2 SMNVEV (reference sequence). The CDR3: CASRYGLAPSYEQYF. DNA for the CDR3: TGTGCCAGCAGGTACGGACTAGCGCCGTCCTACGAGCAGTACTTC.

V is TRBV7-2 and J is TRBJ2-2; possible D gene TRBD2, 5 bases. This CDR3 region has 16 residues. V lost 1 base to trimming and J lost 6 bases, with 15 bases between them. CDR1 SGHTA and CDR2 FQGNSA come from the germline V gene. The CDR3: CASSLGLTDRPGELFF. The CDR3 DNA sequence: TGTGCCAGCAGCTTAGGACTAACAGACCGACCCGGGGAGCTGTTTTTT.

This clone was observed a handful of times. The chain has TRBV5-6 and TRBJ2-1; 7 nucleotides align to TRBD2. Germline-derived CDR1 and CDR2 are SGHDT and YYEEEE. This CDR3 contains 13 residues. V lost 6 bases to trimming and J lost 4 bases; unmatched junction nucleotides: 4. CDR3 sequence (DNA): TGTGCCAGCACCGCGGGAGTTTACAATGAGCAGTTCTTC. It encodes CASTAGVYNEQFF.

This clone appeared a few times. This chain joins TRBV4-1 and TRBJ2-4; D may be TRBD1 (6 bases). This CDR3 region has 14 residues. Trimming left V 1 base short and J 9 bases short, with 13 bases between. CDR1 is MGHRA, CDR2 YSYEKL, per germline. The CDR3 sequence: CASSQAPTGGIQYF. The CDR3 coding sequence is TGCGCCAGCAGCCAAGCCCCGACAGGCGGCATTCAGTACTTC.

This rearrangement joins TRBV29-1 to TRBJ2-1, with unresolved D. The germline V and J ends were trimmed by 5 bases and 8 bases, with 10 bases remaining between them. CDR1 and CDR2 from the germline V gene are SQVTM and ANQGSEA. This CDR3 comprises 11 residues. CDR3 DNA: TGCAGCGTTTTCCGGATGGATGAGCAGTTCTTC. Amino acids: CSVFRMDEQFF.

The chain links TRBV10-3 to TRBJ1-2; a possible D gene is TRBD1 (6 bases). CDR1 ENHRY and CDR2 SYGVKD come from the germline V gene. Trimming removed 10 bases from V and 4 bases from J, with 28 bases in between. CDR3 length: 17 amino acids. The CDR3 DNA reads TGTGCCACCACAGAGGAAGGGGGAGATCTTTTGAGCTATGGCTACACCTTC. Translated, it gives CATTEEGGDLLSYGYTF.

This clone was recorded once. The chain recombines TRBV7-9 with TRBJ2-7, with unresolved D. CDR3 length: 14 amino acids. Germline V gene lookup returns CDR1 SEHNR and CDR2 FQNEAQ (reference sequence). V dropped 5 bases and J dropped 5 bases, with 16 bases sitting between them. CDR3: CASSPPLNKDEQYF. The CDR3 nucleotides read TGTGCCAGCAGCCCCCCCCTAAACAAAGACGAGCAGTACTTC. Full variable domain (rest looked up from reference TRBV7-9 and TRBJ2-7): DTGVSQNPRHKITKRGQNVTFRCDPISEHNRLYWYRQTLGQGPEFLTYFQNEAQLEKSRLLSDRFSAERPKGSFSTLEIQRTEQGDSAMYLCASSPPLNKDEQYFGPGTRLTVT.

The CDR3 protein is CASSLAGTGSYLSYEQYF. The CDR3 nucleotides read TGCGCCAGCAGCTTGGCCGGGACAGGGTCTTACCTCTCCTACGAGCAGTACTTC. The chain couples TRBV5-1 to TRBJ2-7; 9 nucleotides match TRBD1. CDR1 is SGHRS and CDR2 is YFSETQ in the germline V gene. The CDR3 spans 18 residues. V trimming: 0 bases; J trimming: 0 bases; junction bases outside the gene matches: 10.

The J gene is TRBJ2-7, the V gene TRBV27, with 8 bases that match TRBD1. The V and J ends lost 3 bases and 4 bases, in that order; junction bases with no gene match: 11. Germline CDR1 is MNHEY and CDR2 is SMNVEV (reference sequence). The CDR3 runs to 16 residues. The CDR3 region is CASSLNQDRALYEQYF. The DNA of the CDR3 is TGTGCCAGCAGTTTGAATCAGGACAGGGCACTTTACGAGCAGTACTTC.

J is TRBJ2-1 and V is TRBV7-8; 10 positions agree with TRBD2. J was trimmed by 4 bases and V by 2 bases; bases with no gene match: 5. The CDR3 covers 16 residues. Germline CDR1 reads SGHVS; CDR2 reads FQNEAQ. In DNA, the CDR3 is TGTGCCAGCAGCTTACTAGCGGGAGAAGTTTACAATGAGCAGTTCTTC. This codes for CASSLLAGEVYNEQFF.

Concerning this clone: The sample has other DNA sequences that encode this CDR3 too. In nucleotides, the CDR3 is TGTGCCAGCAGTTTTGGTAGAACCTACGAGCAGTACTTC. It specifies CASSFGRTYEQYF. V is TRBV27 and J is TRBJ2-7; no clear D. CDR3 length: 13 amino acids. CDR1 MNHEY and CDR2 SMNVEV come from the germline V gene (reference sequence). The V end was cut by 3 bases, the J end by 2 bases, with 8 bases between.

The CDR3 protein is CASSFGGEQYF. As DNA, the CDR3 is TGTGCCAGCAGCTTTGGTGGCGAGCAGTACTTC. V is TRBV5-4 and J is TRBJ2-7; D ambiguous. Germline V lookup: CDR1 SGHNT, CDR2 YYREEE (reference sequence). V was clipped by 2 bases and J by 6 bases, with 6 bases between them. The CDR3 is 11 residues long.

CDR3 protein: CASRSRSMGNTIYF. In nucleotides, the CDR3 is TGTGCCAGCCGGAGTCGGTCCATGGGAAACACCATATATTTT. This chain joins TRBV6-1 and TRBJ1-3, with D uncertain. Looked up from germline, CDR1 is MNHNS and CDR2 is SASEGT. CDR3 length: 14 amino acids. The ends were cut back, 8 bases at V and 4 bases at J, with 15 bases in the middle.

This clone was recorded only once. The V gene is TRBV19, the J gene TRBJ1-1; tentatively, D is TRBD1 (6 bases). V lost 9 bases and J 5 bases, leaving 28 bases between the germline ends. The CDR3 has 17 amino acids. CDR1 is LNHDA and CDR2 is SQIVND in the germline V gene (reference sequence). CDR3 sequence: CASTFGTRGWPRTEAFF. For the CDR3, the DNA is TGTGCCAGCACATTCGGTACGAGGGGGTGGCCCCGAACTGAAGCTTTCTTT. Together with reference TRBV19 and TRBJ1-1, the CDR3 gives the full variable domain: DGGITQSPKYLFRKEGQNVTLSCEQNLNHDAMYWYRQDPGQGLRLIYYSQIVNDFQKGDIAEGYSVSREKKESFPLTVTSAQKNPTAFYLCASTFGTRGWPRTEAFFGQGTRLTVV.

This chain uses TRBV27 with TRBJ2-3; D is perhaps TRBD1 (5 bases). Looked up from germline, CDR1 is MNHEY and CDR2 is SMNVEV (reference sequence). Deletions cut 7 bases from V and 2 bases from J, with 16 bases between. The CDR3 is made up of 15 amino acids. This CDR3 is CASNSLWGTTDTQYF. The CDR3 DNA sequence: TGTGCCAGCAATTCGCTTTGGGGCACCACAGATACGCAGTATTTT.

This chain joins TRBV15 and TRBJ2-7, with 8 bases aligning to TRBD1. Germline V gene sequence: CDR1 LNHNV, CDR2 YYDKDF (reference sequence). The CDR3 has 14 amino acids. J was trimmed by 2 bases and V by 3 bases; bases with no gene match: 3. CDR3: CATSSGQGPYEQYF. As DNA, the CDR3 is TGTGCCACCAGCAGTGGACAGGGCCCCTACGAGCAGTACTTC.

This sequence joins TRBV2 and TRBJ2-2; 10 bases map to TRBD2. Per the germline V gene, CDR1 is SNHLY and CDR2 is FYNNEI. The V segment lost 7 bases and the J segment 8 bases; nucleotides outside the gene matches: 16. This CDR3 contains 17 residues. The CDR3 sequence is CASMATSAGGPRGELFF. DNA for the CDR3: TGTGCCAGCATGGCGACGTCAGCGGGAGGGCCGCGTGGGGAGCTGTTTTTT.